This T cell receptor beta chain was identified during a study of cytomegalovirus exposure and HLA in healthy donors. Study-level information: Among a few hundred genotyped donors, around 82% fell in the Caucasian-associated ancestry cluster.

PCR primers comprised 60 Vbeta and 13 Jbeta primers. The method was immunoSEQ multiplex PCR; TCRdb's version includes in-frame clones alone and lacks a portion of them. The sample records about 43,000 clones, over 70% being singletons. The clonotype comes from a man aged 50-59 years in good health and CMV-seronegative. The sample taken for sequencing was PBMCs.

The CDR3 sequence: CASSFGTDDNEQFF. DNA for the CDR3: TGCGCCAGCAGCTTTGGGACAGACGACAATGAGCAGTTCTTC. V and J are TRBV5-1 and TRBJ2-1; 7 nucleotides match TRBD1. Germline lookup yields CDR1 SGHRS and CDR2 YFSETQ. V lost 2 bases, J lost 5 bases, and 4 bases stayed unmatched. The CDR3 length is 14 residues. Full variable domain (missing parts from reference TRBV5-1 and TRBJ2-1): KAGVTQTPRYLIKTRGQQVTLSCSPISGHRSVSWYQQTPGQGLQFLFEYFSETQRNKGNFPGRFSGRQFSNSRSEMNVSTLELGDSALYLCASSFGTDDNEQFFGPGTRLTVL.